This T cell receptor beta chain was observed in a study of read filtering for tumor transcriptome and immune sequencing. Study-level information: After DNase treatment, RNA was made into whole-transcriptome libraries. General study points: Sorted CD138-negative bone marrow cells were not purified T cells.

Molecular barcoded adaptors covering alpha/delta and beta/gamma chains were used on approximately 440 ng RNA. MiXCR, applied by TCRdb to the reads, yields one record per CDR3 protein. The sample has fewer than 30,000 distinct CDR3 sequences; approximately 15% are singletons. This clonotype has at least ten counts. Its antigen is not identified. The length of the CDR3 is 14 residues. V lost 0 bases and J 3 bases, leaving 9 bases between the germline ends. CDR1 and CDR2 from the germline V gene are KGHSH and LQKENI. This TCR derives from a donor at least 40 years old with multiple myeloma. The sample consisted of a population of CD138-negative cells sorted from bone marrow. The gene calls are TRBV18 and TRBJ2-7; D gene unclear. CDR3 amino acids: CASSPPVKYYEQYF. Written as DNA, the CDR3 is TGTGCCAGCTCACCACCGGTCAAATACTACGAGCAGTACTTC.